A single sample is the source of the 2 T cell receptor beta chains below, sequenced in a study of T cells in Graves' hyperthyroidism and ophthalmopathy. The source material, RNA transcripts, was used to amplify TCR beta CDR3 regions. During a first-round RT-PCR of the TCR CDR3, the HTBI primer set was used. TCRdb re-derived calls from the multiplex PCR reads in MiXCR, one entry per CDR3 protein. The sample lists some 510,000 distinct CDR3 sequences; around 21% were seen once. The sequencing sample was made of blood. The receptors here all came from a man aged 18 to 29 with Graves' hyperthyroidism.

This clonotype has at least ten counts. The chain couples TRBV12-3 or TRBV12-4 to TRBJ1-5, with D maybe TRBD1 (6 bases). Trimming cost V 4 bases and J 5 bases, with 12 bases left between them. This CDR3 has 14 amino acids. CDR3 amino acids: CASSSQGWDQPQHF. In DNA, the CDR3 is TGTGCCAGCAGTTCACAGGGTTGGGATCAGCCCCAGCATTTT.

This clonotype was counted at least ten times. The chain combines TRBV6-1 with TRBJ1-6; D is possibly TRBD1 (6 bases). Between the trimmed V and J ends, which lost 4 bases and 7 bases, there was a span of 14 bases. Germline CDR1 and CDR2: MNHNS and SASEGT. The CDR3 totals 15 residues. Written as DNA, the CDR3 is TGTGCCAGCAGTGCTCCGACAGGACAAAATTCACCCCTCCACTTT. As protein: CASSAPTGQNSPLHF.